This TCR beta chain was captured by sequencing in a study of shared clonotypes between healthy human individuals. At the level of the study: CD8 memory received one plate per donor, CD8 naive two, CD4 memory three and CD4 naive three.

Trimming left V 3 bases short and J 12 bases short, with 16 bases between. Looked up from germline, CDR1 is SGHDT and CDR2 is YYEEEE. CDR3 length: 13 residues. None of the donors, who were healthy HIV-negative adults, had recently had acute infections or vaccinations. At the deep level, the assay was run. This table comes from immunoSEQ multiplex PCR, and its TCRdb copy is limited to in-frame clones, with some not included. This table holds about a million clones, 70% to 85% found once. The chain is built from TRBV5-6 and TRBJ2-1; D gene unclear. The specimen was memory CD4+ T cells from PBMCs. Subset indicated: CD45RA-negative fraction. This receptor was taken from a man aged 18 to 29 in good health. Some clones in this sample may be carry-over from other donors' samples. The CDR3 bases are TGTGCCAGCAGCTCCTCGATGTCAGGTGGGCAGTTCTTC. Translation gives CASSSSMSGGQFF.